This T cell receptor beta chain was identified in a study of cytomegalovirus exposure and HLA in healthy donors (dated by TCRdb to the late 2010s). Concerning the study at large: An earlier analysis of roughly 630 of the donors reported about 250 Gb of sequence data and some 100 million unique TCR beta sequences from 190 million or so T cells. An early release that covered roughly 600 HLA-typed donors contained 250 to 350 gigabases of sequencing data and 65 million to 100 million unique TCR sequences. The genetic ancestry cluster associated with self-reported Caucasian donors included 81% of the approximately 400 genotyped donors. The study aimed to test whether cataloging public T cell receptors could reveal signatures of past pathogen exposure. The study profiled the T cell repertoires of 500 to 800 subjects by immunosequencing and related them to cytomegalovirus serostatus. A separate validation cohort of approximately 120 different subjects was used in addition to the 666-subject first cohort. To predict cytomegalovirus infection status, the study brought together high-throughput TCR immunosequencing, statistical association of individual TCRs with disease status, and machine learning. A later analysis re-analyzed previously published TCR beta repertoires from roughly 690 donors and added high-resolution HLA genotyping to study TCR occurrence patterns. In the later analysis, no new phenotypic data were used to find candidate immune exposures; instead, reliance was placed on TCR beta sequences and their occurrence across donors. In an earlier analysis of more than 550 of the donors, high-throughput TCR beta sequencing was used to judge whether each TCR beta V gene segment behaved as functional or pseudogenic. Donor age, sex, ethnicity and CMV serostatus were compiled together with the repertoire data. A later genetic analysis used genome-wide SNP genotypes for about three fifths of the 666 donors, treating that subset as a discovery cohort. All discovery cohort repertoires had been generated using a single sequencing platform. HLA typing covered class I and class II loci at four-digit resolution. Typing coverage varied by locus: about 629-630 donors for A, B, C, DRB1 and DQB1; 522 for DQA1; more than 600 for DPA1; some 470 for DPB1. Because of strong linkage in the cohort, 5 or 6 DR-DQ haplotypes were treated as single units for association and clustering. Among under 450 genotyped donors of the cohort, an average of approximately 240,000 unique TCR beta nucleotide sequences were sequenced per donor, roughly 18% of them non-productive. What the research found in general, with its limitations: Because some donors lacked HLA typing at each locus, the association tests relied only on the typed subset. In the study, about 150 TCR beta chains were listed as associated with cytomegalovirus. V-gene and J-gene trimming of TCR beta chains was associated with a missense DCLRE1C variant in a later genetic analysis, and the association was replicated in an independent cohort. A few of the identified cytomegalovirus-associated TCR beta chains were confirmed in vitro to be specific for cytomegalovirus antigens. In a later genetic analysis, fewer N-insertions in productive TCRs were reported among donors in an Asian-associated ancestry cluster than the approximately 670-donor mean. In a later analysis, several top co-occurrence clusters were reported to appear linked to parvovirus B19, influenza, CMV and Epstein-Barr virus. A group of highly shared sequence variants was considered likely to be a technical artifact of the sequencing pipeline. According to the authors, the approach could potentially be generalized to other disease states and immunological phenotypes. Correlated functional status among segregating V segments might reflect linkage disequilibrium, but an unknown experimental factor could not be ruled out. CMV serostatus was the only immune exposure information available for the cohort. In a later analysis, HLA-associated TCR beta chains were found to be more clonally expanded and to have lower generation probabilities than equally common non-associated chains. Across donors, most TCR sequences were observed very rarely, whereas some public TCRs were present in many individuals. In a later analysis, 16,951 TCR beta sequences were associated with specific HLA alleles at a false discovery rate of 0.05. Broadly in line with IMGT annotations, most TCR beta V segments showed up in productive rearrangements about 87% or about 30% of the time in an earlier analysis of approximately 600 of the donors. In a later analysis, the rate of TCR association differed among HLA loci, with DRB1 alleles having the most associated TCRs and HLA-C alleles having the fewest. Some IMGT-functional V segments, including TRBV6-2 and TRBV6-3, could not be distinguished by the 87-base-pair reads and were therefore excluded. A further reported finding was that TCR beta sequences accurately predicted the HLA-A and HLA-B alleles for most subjects in the first cohort. The earlier analysis of 587 of the donors excluded approximately 15 rarely observed V segments, including chromosome 9 orphons, because counts were too low. Strong co-occurrence of HLA alleles, especially DR and DQ, made assigning TCR associations to individual alleles difficult. The classifier was reported to diagnose cytomegalovirus status with high specificity and sensitivity in both the original cohort and the validation cohort. The presence/absence analyses assumed that sequencing depth was roughly uniform across donors, and that assumption may not be true. This cohort had only TCR beta chains sequenced, and the lack of alpha or paired-chain data limited which features could be detected. A later analysis found that most CMV-associated TCR beta chains appeared HLA-restricted, with HLA associations seemingly driven largely by CMV exposure.

Turning to this clone: What this receptor recognizes is not known. Per-nucleotide qualities are absent, and no much larger clonotype sits a single base away.

Ends trimmed: V by 2 bases, J by 4 bases; bases unmatched to a gene: 2. The CDR3 runs 14 residues from the cysteine to the phenylalanine. Just the 42-base CDR3 DNA is kept, in frame starting at base 1. CDR1 and CDR2, per the germline V gene, are SGHRS and YFSETQ. The cohort consisted of 650 to 700 healthy bone marrow donors. Cohort members were all nominally healthy when sampled, although unrecorded immune exposures were likely present. The donor was CMV seropositive and was included in the group of some 290 seropositive cohort members. A peripheral blood sample was provided by each donor, and peripheral blood mononuclear cells were used for TCR beta sequencing. The Qiagen DNeasy Blood Extraction Kit was used to extract genomic DNA from the blood cell samples. Library method: the immunoSEQ multiplex PCR assay. For the multiplex PCR, a mixture combining 60 forward primers for TCR Vbeta segments and 13 reverse primers for TCR Jbeta segments was used. The CDR3 region of rearranged TCR beta genes was amplified from genomic DNA by a multiplex PCR assay. On the Illumina HiSeq System, the amplified TCR beta libraries were sequenced as 87-base-pair reads. Per the authors' processing: Across the 700 or so repertoires, a later analysis counted 80 million or so unique TCR beta chains, roughly 11 million of which were shared by at least two donors. Raw reads were error-corrected and collapsed into unique sequences by a nearest-neighbor algorithm in which closely related sequences were merged to remove PCR and sequencing errors. V, D and J gene segments were assigned by aligning CDR3 sequences to IMGT reference sequences. For a sequence to be retained, at least a six-nucleotide match to both a V gene segment and a J gene segment was required. A rearrangement was called productive if the CDR3 had no stop codons and remained in frame with V and J, and every other rearrangement was called non-productive. Following IMGT convention, CDR3 was defined as the stretch from the second conserved V-encoded cysteine up to the conserved J-encoded phenylalanine. The earlier analysis of a few hundred of the donors excluded sequences that lacked an unambiguous match to a single V gene segment. In an earlier analysis of approximately 610 of the donors, V segments were called functional above 56.7% productive rearrangements and were called segregating when the between-donor standard deviation exceeded 5%. A statistical classification framework was built for diagnosing cytomegalovirus status from the catalog of TCR beta chain sequences. In a later analysis, TCR nucleotide sequences were compared against IMGT/GENE-DB human TR gene sequences so that V and J genes could be assigned. A later analysis assigned CDR3 sequences and most-parsimonious VDJ recombination scenarios with the TCRdist pipeline. In a later analysis, each TCR beta chain was defined by its CDR3 amino acid sequence together with its V-gene family, and reads without a unique V-gene family were excluded. A later analysis removed roughly 590 highly shared, low-generation-probability nucleotide sequences to deal with suspected cross-contamination and a sequencing artifact. In a later analysis, a clonal expansion index for each public chain was calculated from normalized within-repertoire ranks of inferred template counts. In a later analysis, generation probabilities were computed with a VDJ recombination model fitted to out-of-frame rearrangements, and the resulting probabilities were checked against IGoR. In a later analysis, TCR-TCR, TCR-HLA and TCR-CMV co-occurrence was scored with hypergeometric tests, and a repertoire-size bias correction was applied to TCR pairs. A later analysis estimated false discovery rates by permuting HLA or CMV assignments 20 times. In a later analysis, co-occurring TCRs were grouped with DBSCAN, and TCRdist sequence similarity was added when clustering was performed within HLA-allele-positive subsets. Repertoires with fewer than 30,000 or more than 120,000 public chains were left out of co-occurrence clustering, as were five repertoires with anomalous nucleotide sharing. Sourced from immuneACCESS, this table was stored by TCRdb with only in-frame sequences that have V and J called. A share of the clones is absent; for the studies checked, an unresolved V gene accounts for under half, and the remainder has no known explanation. The V and J calls and clone size come from that table; D and trimming were worked out from the DNA. This sample holds 200,000 to 250,000 clones; around 80% were observed only once. The biggest ten clones account for 5% to 6.5% of the sample.

The clonotype comes from a woman in her thirties or forties in good health and CMV-seropositive. The chain joins TRBV5-1 to TRBJ1-2, with 10 bases in between that match TRBD1. Sequencing was carried out using PBMCs. The sequenced DNA: TGCGCCAGCAGCTTCGACAGGGGGCCCTATGGCTACACCTTC. Translated, this gives CASSFDRGPYGYTF.